This entry lists 15 T cell receptor beta chains sequenced from one sample in a study of control samples from healthy donors and cancer patients. Assay used: immunoSEQ multiplex PCR; TCRdb lists only in-frame clones, some missing. The sample holds 150,000 to 200,000 clones, 91% seen once. The source material was blood. These receptors came from a woman under 40 in good health.

The chain recombines TRBV19 with TRBJ1-5; 9 bases agree with TRBD1. J was trimmed by 7 bases and V by 9 bases; bases with no gene match: 7. Germline CDR1 is LNHDA and CDR2 is SQIVND (reference sequence). The CDR3 has 13 residues. DNA of the CDR3: TGTGCCAGCCGCCGGGACAGGGAGCAGCCCCAGCATTTT. It yields the protein CASRRDREQPQHF.

This chain uses TRBV28 with TRBJ2-3; tentatively, D is TRBD2 (7 bases). The CDR3 is 15 amino acids. The V end lost 5 bases, the J end lost 5 bases, and 17 bases lay between the germline ends. CDR1 MDHEN and CDR2 SYDVKM come from the germline V gene. The CDR3 sequence: CASSTSGGPVDTQYF. Here the CDR3 DNA reads TGTGCCAGCAGTACATCCGGGGGGCCGGTAGATACGCAGTATTTT. The full variable domain, its missing parts supplied by reference TRBV28 and TRBJ2-3, is DVKVTQSSRYLVKRTGEKVFLECVQDMDHENMFWYRQDPGLGLRLIYFSYDVKMKEKGDIPEGYSVSREKKERFSLILESASTNQTSMYLCASSTSGGPVDTQYFGPGTRLTVL.

CDR3 nucleotide sequence: TGTGCCAGCAGCTTAGAGGTTAGGCATTCACCCCTCCACTTT. Its protein is CASSLEVRHSPLHF. The rearrangement uses TRBV7-8 and TRBJ1-6; D uncertain. Per germline, CDR1 SGHVS and CDR2 FQNEAQ. This CDR3 contains 14 residues. Trimming pared 1 base from V and 8 bases from J, leaving 9 bases between. Filled out from reference TRBV7-8 and TRBJ1-6, the complete variable domain reads GAGVSQSPRYKVAKRGQDVALRCDPISGHVSLFWYQQALGQGPEFLTYFQNEAQLDKSGLPSDRFFAERPEGSVSTLKIQRTQQEDSAVYLCASSLEVRHSPLHFGNGTRLTVT.

This rearrangement joins TRBV25-1 to TRBJ1-2, with a weak D call TRBD1 (5 bases). The germline V gene has CDR1 MGHDK and CDR2 SYGVNS. Trimming took off 3 bases at V and 2 bases at J, with 7 bases between the two ends. CDR3 length: 13 residues. CDR3 loop: CASSEGGNYGYTF. The CDR3 DNA reads TGTGCCAGCAGTGAGGGGGGGAACTATGGCTACACCTTC.

J is TRBJ2-7 and V is TRBV5-6; 9 nucleotides align to TRBD2. The CDR3 length is 14 residues. From germline, CDR1 is SGHDT and CDR2 YYEEEE. V was clipped by 0 bases and J by 3 bases; unmatched bases: 1. The CDR3 coding sequence is TGTGCCAGCAGCTTGGGACTAGCGGTCTACGAGCAGTACTTC. Encoded protein: CASSLGLAVYEQYF.

This rearrangement joins TRBV4-1 to TRBJ1-3, with 10 bases fitting TRBD1. Trimming at V came to 5 bases and at J to 4 bases, leaving 2 bases not matched to a gene. The CDR3 extends over 14 amino acids. Germline V gene sequence: CDR1 MGHRA, CDR2 YSYEKL. In nucleotides, the CDR3 is TGCGCCAGCAGCGGACAGGGGGACGGAAACACCATATATTTT. Its translation: CASSGQGDGNTIYF.

On this clone itself: Other DNA sequences from this sample encode an identical CDR3 as well. The chain has TRBV20-1 and TRBJ1-2, with TRBD1 matching over 9 bases. CDR3 size: 11 residues. With V trimmed by 4 bases and J by 7 bases, 1 base remained unmatched. Germline-derived CDR1 and CDR2 are DFQATT and SNEGSKA (reference sequence). In DNA form, the CDR3 reads TGCAGTGCTACGGGACAGGGTGGCTACACCTTC. Translated, it gives CSATGQGGYTF.

A word on this clone: Distinct nucleotide sequences in the sample also encode this CDR3. This chain connects TRBV27 to TRBJ2-3; 8 nucleotides match TRBD2. The germline gives CDR1 MNHEY, CDR2 SMNVEV (reference sequence). The CDR3 is 14 amino acids. The V and J ends lost 6 bases and 2 bases, in that order; junction bases with no gene match: 4. CDR3 sequence: CASSGGASTDTQYF. CDR3 coding DNA: TGTGCCAGCAGCGGGGGGGCCTCCACAGATACGCAGTATTTT.

This chain links TRBV24-1 with TRBJ2-1; weak D call: TRBD1 (5 bases). V shed 5 bases and J shed 6 bases, with 22 bases lying between them. The germline CDR1 and CDR2 sequences are KGHDR and SFDVKD. The CDR3 totals 17 residues. The CDR3 sequence: CATSAPSGQGRLNEQFF. The CDR3 nucleotides are TGTGCCACCAGTGCTCCTAGTGGCCAGGGTCGACTCAATGAGCAGTTCTTC.

The V gene is TRBV6-5, the J gene TRBJ1-2, with no clear D. This CDR3 is built from 15 residues. CDR1 and CDR2 (germline): MNHEY, SVGAGI. The V end lost 2 bases, the J end lost 2 bases, and 12 bases lay between the germline ends. CDR3: CASSYGSQANYGYTF. For the CDR3, the DNA is TGTGCCAGCAGTTACGGGAGCCAGGCCAACTATGGCTACACCTTC.

A remark on this clone: Within the sample, other DNA sequences also encode this same CDR3. The V gene is TRBV20-1, the J gene TRBJ2-3; D uncertain. This CDR3 is built from 10 residues. Germline loops: CDR1 DFQATT, CDR2 SNEGSKA (reference sequence). V lost 3 bases and J lost 7, with 5 bases in between. The CDR3 region is CSARGYTQYF. CDR3 nucleotides: TGCAGTGCTAGGGGGTATACGCAGTATTTT.

V and J are TRBV25-1 and TRBJ2-7; 7 bases align to TRBD2. Per the germline V gene, CDR1 is MGHDK and CDR2 is SYGVNS. This CDR3 is 15 amino acids long. V trimming: 0 bases; J trimming: 4 bases; junction bases outside the gene matches: 6. CDR3 sequence (DNA): TGTGCCAGCAGTGAATACGGCGGGAGTAGGTACGAGCAGTACTTC. Translation: CASSEYGGSRYEQYF.

This sequence joins TRBV6-6 and TRBJ2-7, with 9 bases fitting TRBD1. CDR1 and CDR2 from the germline V gene are MNHNY and SVGAGI (reference sequence). V dropped 6 bases and J dropped 2; count of bases not matched to a gene: 5. CDR3 length equals 14 residues. CDR3 sequence reads: CASRPGTGTYEQYF. CDR3 nucleotides: TGTGCCAGCAGACCCGGGACAGGGACCTACGAGCAGTACTTC.

V and J are TRBV5-6 and TRBJ1-1; D gene unclear. CDR3 size: 13 residues. Germline V gene sequence: CDR1 SGHDT, CDR2 YYEEEE. Deletions cut 0 bases from V and 6 bases from J, with 9 bases between. The CDR3 sequence is CASSLGEIPEAFF. The CDR3 nucleotides read TGTGCCAGCAGCTTGGGTGAAATCCCTGAAGCTTTCTTT.

CDR3 residues: CATSREIDREETQYF. The CDR3 DNA sequence: TGTGCCACCAGCAGAGAAATAGACAGGGAAGAGACCCAGTACTTC. V is TRBV15 and J is TRBJ2-5; 7 bases map to TRBD1. V gave up 0 bases and J gave up 3 bases; unmatched junction bases: 4. Germline V gene sequence: CDR1 LNHNV, CDR2 YYDKDF (reference sequence). The CDR3 length is 15 residues.